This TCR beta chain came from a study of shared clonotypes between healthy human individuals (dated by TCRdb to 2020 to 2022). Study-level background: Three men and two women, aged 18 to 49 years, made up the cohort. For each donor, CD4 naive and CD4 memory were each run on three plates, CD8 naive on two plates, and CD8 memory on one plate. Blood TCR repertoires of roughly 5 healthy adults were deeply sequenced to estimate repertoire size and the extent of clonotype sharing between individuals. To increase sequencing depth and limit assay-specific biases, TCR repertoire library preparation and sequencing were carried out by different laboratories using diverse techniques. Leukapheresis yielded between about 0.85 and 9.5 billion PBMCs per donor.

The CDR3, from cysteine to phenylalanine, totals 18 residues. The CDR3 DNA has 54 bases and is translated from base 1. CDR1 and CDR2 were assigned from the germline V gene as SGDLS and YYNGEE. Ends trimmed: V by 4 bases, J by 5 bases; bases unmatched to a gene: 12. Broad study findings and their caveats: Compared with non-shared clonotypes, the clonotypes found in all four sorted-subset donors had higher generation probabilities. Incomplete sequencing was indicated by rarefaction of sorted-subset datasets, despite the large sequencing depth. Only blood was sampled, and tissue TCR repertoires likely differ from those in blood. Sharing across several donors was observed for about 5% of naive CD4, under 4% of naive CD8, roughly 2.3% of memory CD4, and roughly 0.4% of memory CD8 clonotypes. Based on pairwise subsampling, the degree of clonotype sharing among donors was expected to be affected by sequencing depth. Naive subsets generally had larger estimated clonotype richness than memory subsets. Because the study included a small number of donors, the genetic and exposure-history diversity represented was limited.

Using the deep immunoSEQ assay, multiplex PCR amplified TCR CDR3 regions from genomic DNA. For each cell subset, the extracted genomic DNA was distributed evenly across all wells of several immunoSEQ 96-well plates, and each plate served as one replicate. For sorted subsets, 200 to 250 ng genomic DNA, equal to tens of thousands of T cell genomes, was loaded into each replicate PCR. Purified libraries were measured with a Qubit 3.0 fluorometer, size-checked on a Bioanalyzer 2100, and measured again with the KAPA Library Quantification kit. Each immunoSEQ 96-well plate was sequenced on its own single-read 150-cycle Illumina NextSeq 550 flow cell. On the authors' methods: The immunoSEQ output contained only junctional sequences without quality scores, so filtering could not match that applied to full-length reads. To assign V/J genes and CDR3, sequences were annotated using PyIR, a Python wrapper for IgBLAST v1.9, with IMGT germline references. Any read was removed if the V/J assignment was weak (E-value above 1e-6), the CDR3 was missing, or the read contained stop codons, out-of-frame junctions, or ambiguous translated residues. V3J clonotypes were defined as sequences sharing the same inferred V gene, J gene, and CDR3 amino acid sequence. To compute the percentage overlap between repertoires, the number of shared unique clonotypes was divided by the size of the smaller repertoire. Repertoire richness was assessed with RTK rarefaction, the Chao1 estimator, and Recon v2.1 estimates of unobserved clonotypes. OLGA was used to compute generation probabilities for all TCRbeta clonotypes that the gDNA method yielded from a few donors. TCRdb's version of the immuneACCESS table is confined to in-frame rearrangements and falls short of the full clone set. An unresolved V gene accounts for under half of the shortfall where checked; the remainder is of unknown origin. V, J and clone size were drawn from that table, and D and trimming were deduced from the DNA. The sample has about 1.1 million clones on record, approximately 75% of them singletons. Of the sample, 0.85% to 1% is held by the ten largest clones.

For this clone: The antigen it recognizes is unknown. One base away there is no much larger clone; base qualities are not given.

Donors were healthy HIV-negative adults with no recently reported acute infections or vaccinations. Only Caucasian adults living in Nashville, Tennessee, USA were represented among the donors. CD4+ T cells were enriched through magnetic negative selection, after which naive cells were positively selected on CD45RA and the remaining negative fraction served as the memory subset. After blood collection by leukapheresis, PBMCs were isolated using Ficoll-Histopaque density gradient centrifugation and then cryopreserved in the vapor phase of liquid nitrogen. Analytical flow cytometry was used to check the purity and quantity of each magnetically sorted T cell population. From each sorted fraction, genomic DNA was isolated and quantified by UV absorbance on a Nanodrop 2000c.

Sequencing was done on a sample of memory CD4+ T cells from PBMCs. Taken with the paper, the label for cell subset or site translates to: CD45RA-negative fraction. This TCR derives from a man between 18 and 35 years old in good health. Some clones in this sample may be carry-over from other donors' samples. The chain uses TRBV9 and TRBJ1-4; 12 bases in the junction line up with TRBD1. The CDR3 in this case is CASSPGTGGVGGNEKLFF. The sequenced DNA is TGTGCCAGCAGCCCCGGGACAGGGGGCGTGGGCGGGAATGAAAAACTGTTTTTT.